The subject of this entry is one TCR beta chain. Its antigen remains unknown. This entry comes from a study of T cells expressing NK-cell markers. Study context: There were seven HCMV-seropositive donors and one seronegative donor among the eight sequenced. Study-wide results and caveats: Whether the expanded NKG2C+ T cell clones recognized HCMV remained unclear.

The CDR3 is 15 residues long. The V gene's germline CDR1 is MNHEY and CDR2 SMNVEV (reference sequence). TCRdb reprocessed the 5' RACE reads and stores each CDR3 protein as one record, lacking DNA. This repertoire comprises 440,000 or so distinct CDR3 sequences; its ten largest clones make up roughly 8%. This TCR was recovered from a woman aged 18 to 75 in good health. The V call is TRBV27, the J call TRBJ1-2; as DNA is missing, the TRBD1 call by TCRdb cannot be tested. Input material: blood T cells: a sorted CD56 or NKG2C T cell subset, CD4+ or CD8+ T cells, or bulk PBMC T cells (not recorded which). The CDR3 is CASSGSRGSNYGYTF.